A selection of T cell receptor beta chains follows, all from one sample in a study of early T cells in non-severe SARS-CoV-2 infection. TCRdb reprocessed the 5' RACE reads with MiXCR, giving one entry per CDR3 protein. The table shows 97,000 or so distinct CDR3 sequences, with approximately 10% occurring only once. The specimen was whole blood, collected at baseline. The receptor source for this set is an adult who was a healthcare worker with PCR-confirmed SARS-CoV-2 infection or an uninfected control (not recorded which). Each CDR3 is given with its conserved first and last residue. The D gene is left open where the match is weak. The size field is filled for only some rows; it gives once, few, many or a size class.

>TRBJ1-2|TRBV7-9|.|.
CASSPGTAIYGYTF
TGTGCCAGCAGCCCAGGGACGGCGATCTATGGCTACACCTTC
>TRBJ1-3|TRBV7-2|few|.
CASSIGPYPGNTIYF
TGTGCCAGCAGCATCGGACCTTACCCTGGAAACACCATATATTTT
>TRBJ1-1|TRBV5-4|few|.
CASSVYGGDRVTEAFF
TGTGCCAGCAGCGTCTATGGGGGCGATCGGGTCACTGAAGCTTTCTTT
>TRBJ2-7|TRBV5-4|many|TRBD2
CASSLVAGGHYEQYF
TGTGCCAGCAGCTTGGTGGCGGGAGGACACTACGAGCAGTACTTC
>TRBJ2-3|TRBV7-9|.|.
CASSFPPSGSDTQYF
TGTGCCAGCAGCTTCCCTCCGAGTGGTTCAGATACGCAGTATTTT
>TRBJ2-1|TRBV5-6|many|TRBD2
CASSLAGGYEQFF
TGTGCCAGCAGCTTAGCGGGAGGCTATGAGCAGTTCTTC
>TRBJ2-3|TRBV24-1|.|.
CATSDAGASTDTQYF
TGTGCCACCAGTGACGCCGGGGCAAGCACAGATACGCAGTATTTT
>TRBJ1-4|TRBV6-5|few|.
CASSQGLHNEKLFF
TGTGCCAGCAGCCAGGGGCTCCATAATGAAAAACTGTTTTTT
>TRBJ2-4|TRBV6-5|many|TRBD1
CASSSTGGVQNIQYF
TGTGCCAGCAGCTCTACAGGGGGCGTCCAAAACATTCAGTACTTC
>TRBJ2-3|TRBV28|few|.
CASRWGDTQYF
TGTGCCAGCCGTTGGGGAGATACGCAGTATTTT